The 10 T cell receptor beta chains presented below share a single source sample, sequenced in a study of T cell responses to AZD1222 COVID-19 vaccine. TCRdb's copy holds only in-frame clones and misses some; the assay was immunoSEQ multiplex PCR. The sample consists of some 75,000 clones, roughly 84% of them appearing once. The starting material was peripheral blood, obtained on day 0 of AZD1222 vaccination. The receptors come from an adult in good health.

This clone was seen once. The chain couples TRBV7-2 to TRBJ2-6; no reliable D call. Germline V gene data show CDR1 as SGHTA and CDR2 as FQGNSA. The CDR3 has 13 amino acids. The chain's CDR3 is CAGSLSGANVLTF. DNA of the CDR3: TGTGCGGGTTCCCTCTCTGGGGCCAACGTCCTGACTTTC.

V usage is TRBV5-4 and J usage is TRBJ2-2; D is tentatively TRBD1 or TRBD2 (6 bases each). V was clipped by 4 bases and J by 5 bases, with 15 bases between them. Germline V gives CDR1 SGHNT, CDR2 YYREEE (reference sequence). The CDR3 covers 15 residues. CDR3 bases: TGTGCCAGCAGCCCCGGTGGGGGGCGGACCGGGGAGCTGTTTTTT. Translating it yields CASSPGGGRTGELFF.

The CDR3 DNA reads TGTGCCAGCATCGCCCAGGCTGCCACCGGGGAGCTGTTTTTT. Its translation is CASIAQAATGELFF. The chain joins TRBV2 to TRBJ2-2; D gene uncertain. The CDR3 runs to 14 residues. Germline CDR1 is SNHLY and CDR2 is FYNNEI. The ends were cut back, 7 bases at V and 4 bases at J, with 13 bases in the middle.

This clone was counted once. The CDR3 nucleotides are TGTGCCAGCAATTCCCCGAGCGGGGCGCAAGAGACCCAGTACTTC. Its protein product is CASNSPSGAQETQYF. The gene calls are TRBV6-5 and TRBJ2-5; 7 nucleotides agree with TRBD2. V was clipped by 7 bases and J by 2 bases; unmatched bases: 10. The germline gives CDR1 MNHEY, CDR2 SVGAGI. The CDR3 runs to 15 residues.

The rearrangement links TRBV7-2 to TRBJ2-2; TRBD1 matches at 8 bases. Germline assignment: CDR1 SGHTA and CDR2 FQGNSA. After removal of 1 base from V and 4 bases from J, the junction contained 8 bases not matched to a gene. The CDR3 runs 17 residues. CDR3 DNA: TGTGCCAGCAGCTTAGTGGGGCAGGGGGCAGGCACCGGGGAGCTGTTTTTT. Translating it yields CASSLVGQGAGTGELFF.

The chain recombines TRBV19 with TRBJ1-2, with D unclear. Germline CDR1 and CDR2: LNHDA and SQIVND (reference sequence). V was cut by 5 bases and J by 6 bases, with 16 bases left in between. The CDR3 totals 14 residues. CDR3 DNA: TGTGCCAGTAGTTGGGGAGGACCTTCAAATGGCTACACCTTC. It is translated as CASSWGGPSNGYTF.

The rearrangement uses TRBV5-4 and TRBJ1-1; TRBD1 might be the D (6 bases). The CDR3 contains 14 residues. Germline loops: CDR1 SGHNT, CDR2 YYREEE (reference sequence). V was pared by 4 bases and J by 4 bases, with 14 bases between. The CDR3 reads CASSLQRGGTEAFF. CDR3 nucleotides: TGTGCCAGCAGCCTCCAGAGAGGGGGCACTGAAGCTTTCTTT. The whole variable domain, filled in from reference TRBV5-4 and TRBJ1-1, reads ETGVTQSPTHLIKTRGQQVTLRCSSQSGHNTVSWYQQALGQGPQFIFQYYREEENGRGNFPPRFSGLQFPNYSSELNVNALELDDSALYLCASSLQRGGTEAFFGQGTRLTVV.

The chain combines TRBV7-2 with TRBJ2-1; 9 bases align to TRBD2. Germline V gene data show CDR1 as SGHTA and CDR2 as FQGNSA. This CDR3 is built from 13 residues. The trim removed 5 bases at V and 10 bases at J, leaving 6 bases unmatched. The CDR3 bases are TGTGCCAGCAGCCCGAGAGCGGGGGGCGAGCAGTTCTTC. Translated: CASSPRAGGEQFF. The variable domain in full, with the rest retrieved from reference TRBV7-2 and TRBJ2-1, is GAGVSQSPSNKVTEKGKDVELRCDPISGHTALYWYRQSLGQGLEFLIYFQGNSAPDKSGLPSDRFSAERTGGSVSTLTIQRTQQEDSAVYLCASSPRAGGEQFFGPGTRLTVL.

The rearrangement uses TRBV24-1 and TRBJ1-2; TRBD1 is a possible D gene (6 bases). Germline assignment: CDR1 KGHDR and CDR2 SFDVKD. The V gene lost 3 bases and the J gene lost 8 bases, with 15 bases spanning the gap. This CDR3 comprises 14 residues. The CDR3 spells CATSDTNRVGGYTF. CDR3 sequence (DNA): TGTGCCACCAGTGATACCAACAGGGTCGGCGGCTACACCTTC.

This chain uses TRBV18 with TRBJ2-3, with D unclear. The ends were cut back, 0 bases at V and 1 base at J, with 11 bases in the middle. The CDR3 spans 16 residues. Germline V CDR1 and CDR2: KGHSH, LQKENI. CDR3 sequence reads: CASSPPNGFGTDTQYF. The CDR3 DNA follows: TGTGCCAGCTCACCACCGAATGGCTTTGGCACAGATACGCAGTATTTT.